The clone carrying this T cell receptor beta chain was seen a handful of times. The antigen is not known. Sequencing was performed with immunoSEQ multiplex PCR; in TCRdb, only in-frame clones are kept and a portion is missing. The repertoire holds about 6,300 clones, with around 67% as singletons. These data belong to a study of early stage breast cancer tumors. Broader study findings: Unsorted bulk genomic DNA sequencing lacked pairing and functional marker data. Compared with adjacent normal breast, tumors showed about 2.5-fold denser, more clonal T cells.

The sequence came from a person in their 40s with breast cancer. Sequenced sample: normal breast tissue next to the tumor.

The CDR3 DNA is TGTGCCAGCAGCTTACGCGGACAGGGCGTGGAAGGCTACACCTTC. It translates to CASSLRGQGVEGYTF. The rearrangement uses TRBV11-1 and TRBJ1-2, with TRBD1 identical over 8 bases. Germline V CDR1 and CDR2: SGHAT, FQDESV (reference sequence). Losses at the gene ends were 2 bases for V and 8 bases for J; bases not matched to a gene: 10. There are 15 residues in the CDR3.